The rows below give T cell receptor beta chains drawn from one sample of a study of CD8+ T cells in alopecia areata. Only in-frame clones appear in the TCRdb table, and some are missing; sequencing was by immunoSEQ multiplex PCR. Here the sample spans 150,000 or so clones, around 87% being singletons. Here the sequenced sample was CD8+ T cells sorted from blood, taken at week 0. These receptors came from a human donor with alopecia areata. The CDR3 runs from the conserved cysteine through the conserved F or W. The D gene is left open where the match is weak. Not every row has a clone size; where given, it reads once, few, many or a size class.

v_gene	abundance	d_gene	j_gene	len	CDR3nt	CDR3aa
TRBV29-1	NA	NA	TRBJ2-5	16	TGCAGCGTGGTTCCCTTTATGGATATCAAGAGAGAGGCCCAGTACTTC	CSVVPFMDIKREAQYF
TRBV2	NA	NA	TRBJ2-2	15	TGTGCCAGCAGTGATATGGGGAGTAATACCGGGGAGCTGTTTTTT	CASSDMGSNTGELFF
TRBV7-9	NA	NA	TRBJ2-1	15	TGTGCCAGCAGCTTCTCCGACAGTTCCTACAATGAGCAGTTCTTC	CASSFSDSSYNEQFF
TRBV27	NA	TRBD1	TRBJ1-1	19	TGTGCCAGCCGTATCGCCGGGACAGCCCCTCCCGGGGGGAACACTGAAGCTTTCTTT	CASRIAGTAPPGGNTEAFF
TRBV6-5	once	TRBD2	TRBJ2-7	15	TGTGCCAGCAGTGTATTTAGCGGGACGGCCTACGAGCAGTACTTC	CASSVFSGTAYEQYF
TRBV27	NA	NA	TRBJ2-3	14	TGTGCCAAATTACACGCGGGGCTTACAGATACGCAGTATTTT	CAKLHAGLTDTQYF
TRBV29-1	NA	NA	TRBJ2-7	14	TGCAGCGTTGAGGATCCAGGGGTGGCCTACGAGCAGTACTTC	CSVEDPGVAYEQYF
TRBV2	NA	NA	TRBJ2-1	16	TGTGCCAGCAGTGAGGCCGGGACTGCCGGCTACAATGAGCAGTTCTTC	CASSEAGTAGYNEQFF
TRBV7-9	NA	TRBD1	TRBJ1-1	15	TGTGCCAGCAGCCTCGGGACAGATCCGAACACTGAAGCTTTCTTT	CASSLGTDPNTEAFF
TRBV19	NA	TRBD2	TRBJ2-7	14	TGTGCCAGTAGTATCACTCTAGCGGGCTACGAGCAGTACTTC	CASSITLAGYEQYF
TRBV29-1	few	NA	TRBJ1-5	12	TGCAGCGTTGGGGGGGTCGGGCAGCCCCAGCATTTT	CSVGGVGQPQHF
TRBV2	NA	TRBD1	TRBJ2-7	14	TGTGCCAGCAGTGAAGTACAGGGGATCTACGAGCAGTACTTC	CASSEVQGIYEQYF
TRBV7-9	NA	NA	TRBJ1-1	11	TGTGCCAGCAGTCCGGCTAATGAAGCTTTCTTT	CASSPANEAFF
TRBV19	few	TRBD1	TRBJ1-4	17	TGTGCCACCAAGGCGTGGGACAGAGATGCAACTAATGAAAAACTGTTTTTT	CATKAWDRDATNEKLFF
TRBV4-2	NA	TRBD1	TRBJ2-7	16	TGTGCCAGCAGCCAAGAGGGGACAGGGGCGCCCTACGAGCAGTACTTC	CASSQEGTGAPYEQYF
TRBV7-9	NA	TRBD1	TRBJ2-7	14	TGTGCCAGCAGCGTCGACAGGGGAAACTACGAGCAGTACTTC	CASSVDRGNYEQYF
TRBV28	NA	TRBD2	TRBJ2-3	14	TGTGCCAGCAGTACTAGCGACCCCCCCGATACGCAGTATTTT	CASSTSDPPDTQYF
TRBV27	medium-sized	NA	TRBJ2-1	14	TGTGCCAGCAGTGCCCCGGGACTCCTAAATGAGCAGTTCTTC	CASSAPGLLNEQFF
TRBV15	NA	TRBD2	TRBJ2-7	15	TGTGCCACCAGCAGAGAATCGGGACTAGCCGGGGAGCAGTACTTC	CATSRESGLAGEQYF
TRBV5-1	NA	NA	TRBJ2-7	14	TGCGCCAGCAGCTCCCGGGACGGGCACTACGGGCAGTACTTC	CASSSRDGHYGQYF
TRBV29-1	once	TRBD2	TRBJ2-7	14	TGCAGCGTTGAAATACAGGCGGGGGCCTACGAGCAGTACTTC	CSVEIQAGAYEQYF